There are a few counts of the clone carrying this T cell receptor beta chain. What it binds is not known. TCRdb re-called the 5' RACE reads through MiXCR, storing one row per CDR3 protein. The sample comprises around 150,000 distinct CDR3 sequences, roughly 15% of which are singletons, and around an eighth rests with the top ten. The record originates from a study of T-cell memory formation after mild COVID-19. Study results and caveats: Contracting CD4+ clones were located mainly in CM and EM, and CD8+ clones in EMRA.

The J segment lost 5 bases and the V segment lost 6 bases, leaving 7 bases of the junction unmatched. The CDR3 loop spans 14 amino acids. CDR1 SGHRS and CDR2 YFSETQ come from the germline V gene. V usage is TRBV5-1 and J usage is TRBJ1-2; TRBD1 agrees at 10 bases. What was sequenced was PBMCs or a T cell subset sorted from them (not recorded which). This clonotype originated in an adult woman who had mild COVID-19 (a few samples of this study predate the infection). Cell type and time point are not known. The CDR3 region is CASTRGTGEYGYTF. The CDR3 DNA reads as TGCGCCAGCACTAGAGGGACAGGGGAGTATGGCTACACCTTC.